This is a list of T cell receptor beta chains from one sample in a study of blood T cell repertoires in COVID-19. Sequencing was performed with immunoSEQ multiplex PCR; in TCRdb, only in-frame clones are kept and a portion is missing. Of about 270,000 clones in the sample, 75% to 85% were seen once. Sequenced input: PBMCs or T cells enriched from blood (not recorded which). All receptors derive from a woman in her fifties or sixties with acute COVID-19. CDR3s include the opening cysteine and the closing phenylalanine or tryptophan. D genes are given only for firm matches. Only part of the rows carry a size: once, few, many, or a class if the clone is expanded.

V	size	D	J	DNA	CDR3
TRBV7-8	.	.	TRBJ1-1	TGTGCCAGCAGCTCTTGGAACACTGAAGCTTTCTTT	CASSSWNTEAFF
TRBV2	.	TRBD2	TRBJ2-7	TGTGCCAGCAGTGAAGCCCTAGCGGGGGGCTCCTACGAGCAGTACTTC	CASSEALAGGSYEQYF
TRBV27	.	TRBD1	TRBJ2-7	TGTGCCAGCAGTTACAGGGGGCGCGGGTACGAGCAGTACTTC	CASSYRGRGYEQYF
TRBV9	.	TRBD1	TRBJ1-2	TGTGCCAGCAGCGCCCGGACAGGGTATGGCTACACCTTC	CASSARTGYGYTF
TRBV30	.	.	TRBJ1-2	TGTGCCTGGAGTTCGGGGGGGGCAAGGGGCTACACCTTC	CAWSSGGARGYTF
TRBV5-5	few	.	TRBJ1-2	TGTGCCAGCAGCTTAAACAGCTACTATGGCTACACCTTC	CASSLNSYYGYTF
TRBV29-1	.	TRBD1	TRBJ1-5	TGCAGAGTTGCCCCGGGACAGGGACTGAATCAGCCCCAGCATTTT	CRVAPGQGLNQPQHF
TRBV6-4	once	TRBD1	TRBJ1-1	TGTGCCAGCAGTGCCAAGACAGGGCCCGCTTCTGAAGCTTTCTTT	CASSAKTGPASEAFF
TRBV11-1	.	TRBD1	TRBJ1-1	TGTGCCAGCAGCTTTTTGGGACAGGGGGCCACTGAAGCTTTCTTT	CASSFLGQGATEAFF
TRBV9	.	TRBD1	TRBJ1-6	TGTGCCAGCAGCGTAGGCCCGGAAACAGGGGATTCACCCCTCCACTTT	CASSVGPETGDSPLHF
TRBV2	.	.	TRBJ1-3	TGTGCCAGCACAGGGATCCTTGGAAACACCATATATTTT	CASTGILGNTIYF
TRBV9	.	TRBD1	TRBJ1-6	TGTGCCAGCTCGACAGGGAACGATTCACCCCTCCACTTT	CASSTGNDSPLHF
TRBV3-1/TRBV3-2	.	.	TRBJ1-1	TGTGCCAGCAGCCTGGGACATCAGAACACTGAAGCTTTCTTT	CASSLGHQNTEAFF
TRBV5-4	.	TRBD2	TRBJ2-7	TGTGCCAGCAGCTTGGACGGGGGGACCTACGAGCAGTACTTC	CASSLDGGTYEQYF
TRBV6-5	once	.	TRBJ1-1	TGTGCCAGCAGTTACCGCAGAAGGGAGACTGAAGCTTTCTTT	CASSYRRRETEAFF
TRBV6-5	.	TRBD1	TRBJ1-1	TGTGCCAGCATCAGGGACAGGGTGAACACTGAAGCTTTCTTT	CASIRDRVNTEAFF
TRBV9	.	TRBD1	TRBJ1-1	TGTGCCAGCAGCGCCAATCCCTCGACAGGGTTGAACACTGAAGCTTTCTTT	CASSANPSTGLNTEAFF
TRBV11-3	once	TRBD1	TRBJ1-1	TGTGCCAGCAGCCCAGGGGGCTCAATGAACACTGAAGCTTTCTTT	CASSPGGSMNTEAFF
TRBV18	.	TRBD1	TRBJ1-4	TGTGCCAGCTCACGTGGTCAGGGGGCCGAGGAAAAACTGTTTTTT	CASSRGQGAEEKLFF
TRBV7-3	.	.	TRBJ1-1	TGTGCCAGCAGCTTAATCGGGATGAACACTGAAGCTTTCTTT	CASSLIGMNTEAFF
TRBV30	.	.	TRBJ1-1	TGTGCCTGGAGACCCGGTGGCTGGAGAACTGAAGCTTTCTTT	CAWRPGGWRTEAFF
TRBV18	.	.	TRBJ1-1	TGTGCCAGCTCACCATCGGGGGGCACTGAAGCTTTCTTT	CASSPSGGTEAFF